This T cell receptor beta chain is from a study of blood T cells in healthy people across ages. Study-level results: It was not possible, with unsorted PBMCs, to conclusively compare naive and antigen-experienced cells.

A second PCR, run for about 6 to 12 cycles, used a sample-barcoded 5' primer plus a J-beta primer mix. Each cDNA was tagged by a template-switch adaptor containing 12 random nucleotides. Each CDR3 protein gets one entry after TCRdb re-called the 5' RACE reads with MiXCR. The table lists 1.5 million to 2 million distinct CDR3 sequences, approximately 30% of them singletons. This clonotype was picked up many times. Its antigen is unknown. The receptor comes from a young woman in good health. The specimen sequenced was blood.

In DNA, the CDR3 is TGTGCCAGCATCCGACCGGGGGGCACTGAAGCTTTCTTT. Protein product: CASIRPGGTEAFF. The rearrangement uses TRBV7-2 and TRBJ1-1; possible D gene TRBD1, 5 bases. Germline V CDR1 and CDR2: SGHTA, FQGNSA. The CDR3 runs 13 residues. V was trimmed by 7 bases and J by 4 bases, leaving 13 bases between them.